The present TCR beta chain was sequenced within a study of immune evolution from preneoplasia to lung adenocarcinoma. Study-level background: HLA loss of heterozygosity: 5.5% to 8.5% AIS, less than 18% MIA, over 30% ADC, none AAH.

General study findings and limits: KRAS-mutant nodules had the highest T cell clonality.

Sequencing used immunoSEQ multiplex PCR; TCRdb keeps in-frame clones, though not all of them. The table has several thousand clones, roughly four fifths seen once. A note on this clone: Antigen specificity is unknown.

V lost 2 bases, J lost 3 bases, and 17 bases lay in between. Germline CDR1 is SGHDT and CDR2 is YYEEEE. The length of the CDR3 is 16 residues. Resections took place in Japan or China from about 2014 to 2018. Premalignant or tumor cells were enriched by macro-dissection after pathologic assessment. The TCR sequence derives from a person aged 65 to 79 with lung adenocarcinoma. The V gene is TRBV5-6, the J gene TRBJ1-2; the D is unclear. Sequencing was performed on FFPE minimally invasive lung adenocarcinoma tissue. In DNA form, the CDR3 reads TGTGCCAGCAGCTTAGCCGGGGAGACGCAGTACTATGGCTACACCTTC. Its translation is CASSLAGETQYYGYTF.